This T cell receptor beta chain derives from a study of blood T cell repertoires in COVID-19. In the study overall: Samples of COVID-19 (acute and convalescent) were obtained from the United States, Italy and Spain.

Assay used: immunoSEQ multiplex PCR; TCRdb lists only in-frame clones, some missing. The sample yields about 150,000 clones, 85% to 90% seen once. This TCR derives from an elderly man with acute or convalescent COVID-19. The material sequenced was peripheral blood.

CDR3 region: CASSESGDRYGYTF. The CDR3, as DNA: TGTGCCAGCAGTGAGTCAGGGGATCGATATGGCTACACCTTC. The chain recombines TRBV6-1 with TRBJ1-2, with D maybe TRBD1 (6 bases). This CDR3 comprises 14 residues. CDR1 MNHNS and CDR2 SASEGT come from the germline V gene. Trimming left V 3 bases short and J 5 bases short, with 13 bases between.